The entry below gives a single T cell receptor (beta chain) sequence along with its context. This record belongs to a study of cytomegalovirus exposure and HLA in healthy donors. The study ran its PCR with 60 Vbeta and 13 Jbeta primers. The assay was immunoSEQ multiplex PCR, and TCRdb's table has in-frame clones only and misses some. The data contain approximately 140,000 clones, 60% to 80% of them singletons. In germline, CDR1 is SGDLS, CDR2 YYNGEE. Trimming took 0 bases from V and 1 from J, leaving 10 bases between them. This CDR3 spans 15 amino acids. The TCR comes from a man aged 18 to 30 in good health and CMV-seronegative. The chain couples TRBV9 to TRBJ2-5; a possible D gene is TRBD2 (7 bases). Input material: PBMCs. The CDR3 protein is CASSVGGGAQETQYF. Written as DNA, the CDR3 is TGTGCCAGCAGCGTAGGTGGGGGGGCCCAAGAGACCCAGTACTTC.